This TCR beta chain was observed in a study of blood T cell repertoires in COVID-19. Study summary: From T cells, B-cell-depleted T cells, or PBMCs came the material, which was cDNA or gDNA.

V lost 5 bases, J lost 0 bases, and 14 bases lay in between. The CDR3 has 15 amino acids. CDR1 is MNHEY, CDR2 SVGEGT, per germline. As handled by the study authors: Amplification of reference gene primers was used by the study to estimate nucleated cell counts. This table comes from immunoSEQ multiplex PCR, and its TCRdb copy is limited to in-frame clones, with some not included. V and J calls and clone size are copied from that table; D and trimming were computed from the DNA. The sample has 120,000 or so clones, around nine tenths seen once. The chain is built from TRBV6-2 or TRBV6-3 and TRBJ2-7; D is perhaps TRBD1 (5 bases). The TCR originated in a human donor in a cohort sampled during active COVID-19. The sequenced material came from peripheral blood. In nucleotides, the CDR3 is TGTGCCAGCAGTCCCGGCTGGACAAGCTCCTACGAGCAGTACTTC. It yields the protein CASSPGWTSSYEQYF.